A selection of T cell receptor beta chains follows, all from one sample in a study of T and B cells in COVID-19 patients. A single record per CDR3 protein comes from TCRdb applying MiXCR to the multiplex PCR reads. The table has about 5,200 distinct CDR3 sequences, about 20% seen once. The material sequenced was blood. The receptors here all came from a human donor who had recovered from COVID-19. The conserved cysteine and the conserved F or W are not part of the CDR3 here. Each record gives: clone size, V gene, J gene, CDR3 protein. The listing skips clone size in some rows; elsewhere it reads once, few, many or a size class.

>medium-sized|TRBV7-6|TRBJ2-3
ASSLASHSTDTQY
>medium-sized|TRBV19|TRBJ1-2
ASSIWDTVNYGYT
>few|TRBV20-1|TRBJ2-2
SARDSTGGYTGELF
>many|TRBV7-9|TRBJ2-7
ASRDRAGDRYEQY
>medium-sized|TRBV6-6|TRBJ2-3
ASSSGTSFADTQY
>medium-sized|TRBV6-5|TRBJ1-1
ASSYRDNTEAF
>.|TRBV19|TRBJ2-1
ASSIEGSSYNEQF
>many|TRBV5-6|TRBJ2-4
ASSFSGRGRSGDIQY
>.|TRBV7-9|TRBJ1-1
ASSPSGGTEAF
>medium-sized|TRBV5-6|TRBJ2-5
ASSRGAGETQY
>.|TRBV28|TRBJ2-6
ATTQGALTGANVLT
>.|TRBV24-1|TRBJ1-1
ATSDARSASTEAF
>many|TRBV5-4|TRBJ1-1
ASRSGQPNTEAF
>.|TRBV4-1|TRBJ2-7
ASSHGGGYEQY
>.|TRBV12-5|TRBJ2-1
ASGLGGGHEQF
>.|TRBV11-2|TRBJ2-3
ASSHTGGRAKDTQY
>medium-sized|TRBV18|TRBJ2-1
ASSPRLAGGPVQF
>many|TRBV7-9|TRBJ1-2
ASSISQGMGYGYT
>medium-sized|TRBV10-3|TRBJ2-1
AISEGYEQF